The 16 T cell receptor beta chains listed next were all sequenced from one sample in a study of neurological immune-mediated disorders. TCRdb re-analysed the 5' RACE reads in MiXCR, keeping a single row per CDR3 protein. The sample includes tens of thousands of distinct CDR3 sequences, roughly an eighth seen only once; the top ten take approximately 4.2%. As to time point: longitudinal time-point 1 (baseline). The sample consisted of PBMCs. The receptor set was obtained from a female donor with HTLV-1-associated myelopathy (HAM/TSP).

This clonotype was seen many times. V and J are TRBV7-2 and TRBJ2-1; D could derive from TRBD1 or TRBD2 (5 bases each). The ends were cut back, 4 bases at V and 4 bases at J, with 14 bases in the middle. The CDR3 has 15 residues. Germline V gives CDR1 SGHTA, CDR2 FQGNSA. The CDR3 DNA reads TGTGCCAGCAGCTCCTCCGGGGCGAGATACAATGAGCAGTTCTTC. This sequence encodes CASSSSGARYNEQFF.

This clonotype appeared many times. This sequence joins TRBV28 and TRBJ2-6; weak D call: TRBD2 (5 bases). The CDR3 runs 15 residues. Looked up from germline, CDR1 is MDHEN and CDR2 is SYDVKM. The ends were cut back, 0 bases at V and 2 bases at J, with 5 bases in the middle. The CDR3 DNA reads as TGTGCCAGCAGTTTATGGCGGGCTGGGGCCAACGTCCTGACTTTC. Translation gives CASSLWRAGANVLTF.

This clonotype has a count of ten or more. The chain combines TRBV20-1 with TRBJ1-2; possibly TRBD1 for D (6 bases). Trimming took off 2 bases at V and 4 bases at J, with 14 bases between the two ends. The germline V gene encodes CDR1 DFQATT and CDR2 SNEGSKA (reference sequence). The CDR3 loop spans 14 amino acids. CDR3 amino acids: CSARIGGTRYGYTF. The CDR3 coding sequence is TGCAGTGCTAGAATTGGGGGCACGCGCTATGGCTACACCTTC.

This clonotype was counted many times. CDR3 coding DNA: TGTGCCAGCAGCCAGGGAAACATTCAGTACTTC. Translating gives CASSQGNIQYF. The rearrangement links TRBV6-5 to TRBJ2-4; weak D call: TRBD1 (5 bases). Germline V lookup: CDR1 MNHEY, CDR2 SVGAGI. Trimming pared 6 bases from V and 6 bases from J, leaving 6 bases between. This CDR3 comprises 11 residues.

As for this clonotype: The junction departs from the called germline gene at one end, perhaps through a read error. The J gene is TRBJ2-2, the V gene TRBV7-8, with D tentatively TRBD1 or TRBD2 (6 bases each). The CDR3 spans 14 residues. From germline, CDR1 is SGHVS and CDR2 FQNEAQ. CDR3 in amino acids: CASSLGGRTGELFF. The CDR3 DNA follows: TGTGCCAGTAGCTTAGGGGGGCGCACCGGGGAGCTGTTTTTT.

This clonotype was detected many times. The V call is TRBV5-1, the J call TRBJ1-2, with 7 positions matching TRBD1. V shed 2 bases, J shed 4 bases, and the junction held 11 bases outside the gene matches. This CDR3 comprises 16 residues. Germline assignment: CDR1 SGHRS and CDR2 YFSETQ. The CDR3 here is CASSLLQGTGAYGYTF. The CDR3 DNA is TGCGCCAGCAGCTTACTACAAGGAACAGGGGCCTATGGCTACACCTTC.

This clonotype has a count of ten or more. The CDR3 reads CASSAPEQGFNTGELFF. The DNA for the CDR3 is TGCGCCAGCAGCGCACCCGAACAGGGATTTAACACCGGGGAGCTGTTTTTT. The J gene is TRBJ2-2, the V gene TRBV5-1; maybe TRBD1 (6 bases). Trimming left V 4 bases short and J 2 bases short, with 18 bases between. The CDR3 spans 17 residues. The germline gives CDR1 SGHRS, CDR2 YFSETQ.

This clonotype was detected ten times or more. The gene calls are TRBV5-1 and TRBJ2-1; either TRBD1 or TRBD2 may fit D (5 bases each). CDR3 length equals 14 residues. With 0 bases removed from V and 5 bases from J, the gap between germline ends came to 9 bases. Germline CDR1 SGHRS, CDR2 YFSETQ. This CDR3 is CASSLGGANNEQFF. In DNA form, the CDR3 reads TGCGCCAGCAGCTTGGGAGGGGCCAACAATGAGCAGTTCTTC.

Worth noting for this clonotype: Sequence at one end of the junction differs from germline and may be a read error. The rearrangement joins TRBV5-5 to TRBJ2-3; D is possibly TRBD2 (6 bases). CDR1 and CDR2 from the germline V gene are SGHKS and YYEKEE (reference sequence). CDR3 length: 14 residues. CDR3 sequence: CARSLGGIADTQYF. The CDR3 DNA is TGTGCCAGAAGCTTGGGAGGAATCGCAGATACGCAGTATTTT.

This clonotype was observed many times. CDR3 in amino acids: CASSSPRDGYQPQHF. For the CDR3, the DNA is TGTGCCAGCAGTTCTCCCCGGGACGGGTATCAGCCCCAGCATTTT. The J gene is TRBJ1-5, the V gene TRBV28, with D tentatively TRBD1 (5 bases). The CDR3 runs 15 residues. V was cut by 4 bases and J by 5 bases, with 15 bases left in between. Germline-derived CDR1 and CDR2 are MDHEN and SYDVKM.

This clonotype was picked up many times. V gene TRBV5-1 combines with J gene TRBJ2-7, with D hard to call. The germline V gene encodes CDR1 SGHRS and CDR2 YFSETQ. The CDR3 consists of 13 residues. The ends were cut back, 4 bases at V and 7 bases at J, with 15 bases in the middle. The chain's CDR3 is CASSPNLSEEQYF. CDR3 bases: TGCGCCAGCAGCCCTAACCTCTCCGAGGAGCAGTACTTC.

This clonotype appeared many times. The genes are TRBV12-5 and TRBJ2-7, with D unclear. Trimming stripped 1 base from V and 6 bases from J, with 7 bases between. The length of the CDR3 is 12 residues. Germline V gives CDR1 LGHNT, CDR2 FRNRAP. In nucleotides, the CDR3 is TGTGCTAGTGGTTTGGGCCCCGCCGAGCAGTACTTC. It encodes CASGLGPAEQYF. Based on the CDR3 plus reference TRBV12-5 and TRBJ2-7, the full variable domain is DARVTQTPRHKVTEMGQEVTMRCQPILGHNTVFWYRQTMMQGLELLAYFRNRAPLDDSGMPKDRFSAEMPDATLATLKIQPSEPRDSAVYFCASGLGPAEQYFGPGTRLTVT.

This clonotype has more than one count but fewer than ten. The J gene is TRBJ1-2, the V gene TRBV7-8, with 7 bases that match TRBD1. CDR3 size: 15 residues. V was clipped by 5 bases and J by 8 bases; unmatched bases: 14. Germline V gene sequence: CDR1 SGHVS, CDR2 FQNEAQ. The CDR3 DNA is TGTGCCAGCAGCGCTACGACAGGGCGCCCATCCGGCTACACCTTC. Translation gives CASSATTGRPSGYTF. Using reference TRBV7-8 and TRBJ1-2 for the parts outside the CDR3, the full variable domain is GAGVSQSPRYKVAKRGQDVALRCDPISGHVSLFWYQQALGQGPEFLTYFQNEAQLDKSGLPSDRFFAERPEGSVSTLKIQRTQQEDSAVYLCASSATTGRPSGYTFGSGTRLTVV.

In this sample, this clonotype turned up many times. The rearrangement uses TRBV9 and TRBJ2-4, with TRBD1 matching over 8 bases. V shed 3 bases, J shed 7 bases, and the junction held 9 bases outside the gene matches. CDR1 SGDLS and CDR2 YYNGEE come from the germline V gene. The CDR3 has 15 residues. For the CDR3, the DNA is TGTGCCAGCAGCGCGACAGGGGACTCGAATAACATTCAGTACTTC. It encodes CASSATGDSNNIQYF. Using reference TRBV9 and TRBJ2-4 for the parts outside the CDR3, the full variable domain is DSGVTQTPKHLITATGQRVTLRCSPRSGDLSVYWYQQSLDQGLQFLIQYYNGEERAKGNILERFSAQQFPDLHSELNLSSLELGDSALYFCASSATGDSNNIQYFGAGTRLSVL.

This clonotype was observed at least ten times. This chain joins TRBV9 and TRBJ1-6; D gene ambiguous. V was pared by 4 bases and J by 7 bases, with 12 bases between. Germline CDR1 SGDLS, CDR2 YYNGEE. This CDR3 has 14 residues. CDR3 nucleotides: TGTGCCAGCAGCCCTCGGACGGGGAATTCACCCCTCCACTTT. Amino acid sequence: CASSPRTGNSPLHF.

On this clonotype itself: Being one base from a much bigger clone, this may be a read error. CDR3 in DNA: TGCGCCAGCAGCTGGACAGTTTCCGGGGAGCTGTTTTTT. Translating it yields CASSWTVSGELFF. The chain links TRBV5-1 to TRBJ2-2, with D tentatively TRBD1 (6 bases). V shed 3 bases and J shed 6 bases, with 9 bases lying between them. CDR3 length: 13 residues. Per germline, CDR1 SGHRS and CDR2 YFSETQ.